A selection of T cell receptor beta chains follows, all from one sample in a study of cytomegalovirus exposure and HLA in healthy donors. TCRdb's copy holds only in-frame clones and misses some; the assay was immunoSEQ multiplex PCR. The data contain around 120,000 clones, 80% of them singletons. Material: PBMCs. The receptors here all came from a female donor in good health and CMV-seropositive. Both conserved end residues are part of each CDR3. A D gene is named only where the DNA matches it firmly. Rows give clone size only sometimes, using once, few, many, or a class for an expanded clone.

TGCGCCAGCAGTGACGGGGAGACCCAGTACTTC CASSDGETQYF TRBJ2-5 NA NA TRBV10-1
TGTGCCAGCAGGACATCGGCGAACACTGAAGCTTTCTTT CASRTSANTEAFF TRBJ1-1 NA NA TRBV6-1
TGTGCCAGCAGCCGGGGACAGGGGAGCTATGGCTACACCTTC CASSRGQGSYGYTF TRBJ1-2 NA TRBD1 TRBV6-5
TGTGCCAGCTCGTCGGTCGTGGGCTCAACTAATGAAAAACTGTTTTTT CASSSVVGSTNEKLFF TRBJ1-4 NA NA TRBV18
TGTGCCAGCAGCCTTCGACCGGGACAGGGGCCCAATGAGCAGTTCTTC CASSLRPGQGPNEQFF TRBJ2-1 once TRBD1 TRBV5-4
TGTGCCAGCAGCATCCGGGGGTCTGGGGCCAACGTCCTGACTTTC CASSIRGSGANVLTF TRBJ2-6 NA NA TRBV14
TGTGCCACCGCGTTTTCTAGCGGGGGGGCCTACAATGAGCAGTTCTTC CATAFSSGGAYNEQFF TRBJ2-1 NA TRBD2 TRBV10-3
TGTGCCAGCAGGGACAGGGAGAACACTGAAGCTTTCTTT CASRDRENTEAFF TRBJ1-1 few TRBD1 TRBV6-5
TGTGCCAGCAGCCAAGCCCAGGGGGCTTCCCCTAACTATGGCTACACCTTC CASSQAQGASPNYGYTF TRBJ1-2 NA TRBD1 TRBV14
TGCAGTGCTCTCAGGGCGGAGCAGTTCTTC CSALRAEQFF TRBJ2-1 NA NA TRBV20-1
TGTGCCAGTAGTATAGAGGCCGGGGGGCGCAATCAGCCCCAGCATTTT CASSIEAGGRNQPQHF TRBJ1-5 NA NA TRBV19
TGTGCCAGCAGTATGGGGGGAGGGGAGCTGTTTTTT CASSMGGGELFF TRBJ2-2 NA NA TRBV6-1
TGTGCCAGCAGTCGGACTAGCGGGGACACAGATACGCAGTATTTT CASSRTSGDTDTQYF TRBJ2-3 NA TRBD2 TRBV6-5
TGTGCCACCAGCAGAGGCAGACAGGTGCCCTCTGGAAACACCATATATTTT CATSRGRQVPSGNTIYF TRBJ1-3 few NA TRBV15
TGTGCCAGCAGCTTCTTGACAGGGGCAAACACTGAAGCTTTCTTT CASSFLTGANTEAFF TRBJ1-1 NA TRBD1 TRBV5-4
TGCGCCAGCAGTCGGGAAGGGGCAGGGGTTTACAATGAGCAGTTCTTC CASSREGAGVYNEQFF TRBJ2-1 NA NA TRBV5-1
TGTGCCAGCACACGGGAGGGAAGGGGCTACGAGCAGTACTTC CASTREGRGYEQYF TRBJ2-7 NA TRBD2 TRBV4-2
TGTGCCAGCAGTCCACTCGGGGGGAATCAGCCCCAGCATTTT CASSPLGGNQPQHF TRBJ1-5 NA NA TRBV6-1
TGTGCCAGCACGGAGACAGGGATGTTGGACTATGGCTACACCTTC CASTETGMLDYGYTF TRBJ1-2 NA TRBD1 TRBV2
TGTGCCAGCACCAAGACAGGCACATCCTACGAGCAGTACTTC CASTKTGTSYEQYF TRBJ2-7 NA NA TRBV2
TGTGCCAGCAGCTTATGGGGGACTCGGGATAGCAATCAGCCCCAGCATTTT CASSLWGTRDSNQPQHF TRBJ1-5 NA NA TRBV7-2